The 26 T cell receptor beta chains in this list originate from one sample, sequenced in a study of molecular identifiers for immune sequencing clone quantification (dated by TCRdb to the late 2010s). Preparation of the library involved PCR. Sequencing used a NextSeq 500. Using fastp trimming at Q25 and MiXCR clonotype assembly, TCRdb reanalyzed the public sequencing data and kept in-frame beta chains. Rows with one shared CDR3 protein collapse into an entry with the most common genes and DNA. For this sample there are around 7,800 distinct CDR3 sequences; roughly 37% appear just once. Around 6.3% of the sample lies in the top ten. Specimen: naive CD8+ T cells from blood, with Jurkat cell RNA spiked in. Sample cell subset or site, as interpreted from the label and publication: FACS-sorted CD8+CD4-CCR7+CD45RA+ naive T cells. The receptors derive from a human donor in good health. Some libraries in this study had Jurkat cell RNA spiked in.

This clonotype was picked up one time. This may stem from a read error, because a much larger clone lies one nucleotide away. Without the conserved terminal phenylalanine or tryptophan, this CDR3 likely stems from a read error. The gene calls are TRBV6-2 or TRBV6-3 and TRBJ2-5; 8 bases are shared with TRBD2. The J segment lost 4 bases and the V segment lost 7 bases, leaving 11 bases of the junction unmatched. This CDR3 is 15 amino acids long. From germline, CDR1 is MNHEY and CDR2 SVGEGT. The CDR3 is CASTDFSGMTETQYI. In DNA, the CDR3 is TGTGCCAGCACCGACTTTAGCGGGATGACAGAGACCCAGTACATC.

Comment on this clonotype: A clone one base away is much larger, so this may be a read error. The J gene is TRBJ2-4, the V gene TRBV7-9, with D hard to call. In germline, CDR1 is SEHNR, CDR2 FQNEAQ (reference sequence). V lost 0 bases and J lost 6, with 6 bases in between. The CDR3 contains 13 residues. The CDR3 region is CASSLALTNIQYF. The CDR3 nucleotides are TGTGCCAGCAGCTTAGCGCTCACAAACATTCAGTACTTC. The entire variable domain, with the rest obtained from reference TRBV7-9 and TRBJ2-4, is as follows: DTGVSQNPRHKITKRGQNVTFRCDPISEHNRLYWYRQTLGQGPEFLTYFQNEAQLEKSRLLSDRFSAERPKGSFSTLEIQRTEQGDSAMYLCASSLALTNIQYFGAGTRLSVL.

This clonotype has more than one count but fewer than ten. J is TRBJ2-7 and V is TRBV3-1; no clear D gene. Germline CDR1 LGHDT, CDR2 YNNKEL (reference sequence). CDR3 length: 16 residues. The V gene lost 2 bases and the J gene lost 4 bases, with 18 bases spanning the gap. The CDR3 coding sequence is TGTGCCAGCAGCCAACGCTCGTGGAGATCGTTTTACGAGCAGTACTTC. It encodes CASSQRSWRSFYEQYF.

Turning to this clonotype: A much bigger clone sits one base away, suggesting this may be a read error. The CDR3 loop reads CASSLARGLVTGELYF. CDR3 in DNA: TGTGCCAGCAGCTTAGCGAGGGGGCTGGTGACCGGGGAGCTGTATTTT. V is TRBV7-6 and J is TRBJ2-2; 7 bases align to TRBD1. This CDR3 is built from 16 residues. Germline V gene data show CDR1 as SGHVS and CDR2 as FNYEAQ.

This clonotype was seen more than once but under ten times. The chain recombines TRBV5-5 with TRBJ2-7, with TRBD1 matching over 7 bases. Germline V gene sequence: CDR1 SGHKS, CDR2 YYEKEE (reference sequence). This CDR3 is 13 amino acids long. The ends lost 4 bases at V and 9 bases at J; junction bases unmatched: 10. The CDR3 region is CASSPGQPLGQYF. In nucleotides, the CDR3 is TGTGCCAGCAGCCCGGGACAGCCCCTAGGGCAGTACTTC. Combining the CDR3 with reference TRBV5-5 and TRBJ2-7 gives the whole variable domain DAGVTQSPTHLIKTRGQQVTLRCSPISGHKSVSWYQQVLGQGPQFIFQYYEKEERGRGNFPDRFSARQFPNYSSELNVNALLLGDSALYLCASSPGQPLGQYFGPGTRLTVT.

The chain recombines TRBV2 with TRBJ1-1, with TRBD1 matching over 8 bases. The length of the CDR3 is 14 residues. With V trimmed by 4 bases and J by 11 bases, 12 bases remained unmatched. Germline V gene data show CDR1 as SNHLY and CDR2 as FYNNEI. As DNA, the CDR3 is TGTGCCAGCAGTGGGGGACAGGACCCGATCAGGGCTTTCTTT. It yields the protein CASSGGQDPIRAFF.

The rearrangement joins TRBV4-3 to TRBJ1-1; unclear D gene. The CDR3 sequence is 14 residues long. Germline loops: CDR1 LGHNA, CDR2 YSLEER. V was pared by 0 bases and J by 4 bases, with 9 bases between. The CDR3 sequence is CASSQDLVPTEAFF. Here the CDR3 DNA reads TGCGCCAGCAGCCAAGATCTGGTTCCCACTGAAGCTTTCTTT.

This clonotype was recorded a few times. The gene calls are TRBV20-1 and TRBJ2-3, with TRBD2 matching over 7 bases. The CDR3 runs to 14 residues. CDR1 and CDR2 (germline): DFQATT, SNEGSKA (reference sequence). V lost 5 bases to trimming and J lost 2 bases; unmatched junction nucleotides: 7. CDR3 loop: CSALRLADTDTQYF. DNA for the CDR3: TGCAGTGCTCTCCGGCTAGCGGACACAGATACGCAGTATTTT.

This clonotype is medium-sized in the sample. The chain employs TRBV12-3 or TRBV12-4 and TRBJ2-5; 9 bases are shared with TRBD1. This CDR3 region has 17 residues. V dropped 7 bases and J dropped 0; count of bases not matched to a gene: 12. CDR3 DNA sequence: TGTGCCAGCACCCGGGGGACAGGGCTCGGGTACCAAGAGACCCAGTACTTC. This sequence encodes CASTRGTGLGYQETQYF.

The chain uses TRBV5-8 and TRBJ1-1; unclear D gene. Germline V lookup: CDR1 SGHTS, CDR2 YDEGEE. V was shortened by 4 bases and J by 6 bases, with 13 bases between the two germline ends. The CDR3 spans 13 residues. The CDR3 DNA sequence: TGTGCCAGCAGCCTCGCCGGGCACGCTGAAGCTTTCTTT. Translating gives CASSLAGHAEAFF. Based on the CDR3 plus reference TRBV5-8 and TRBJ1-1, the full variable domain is EAGVTQSPTHLIKTRGQQATLRCSPISGHTSVYWYQQALGLGLQFLLWYDEGEERNRGNFPPRFSGRQFPNYSSELNVNALELEDSALYLCASSLAGHAEAFFGQGTRLTVV.

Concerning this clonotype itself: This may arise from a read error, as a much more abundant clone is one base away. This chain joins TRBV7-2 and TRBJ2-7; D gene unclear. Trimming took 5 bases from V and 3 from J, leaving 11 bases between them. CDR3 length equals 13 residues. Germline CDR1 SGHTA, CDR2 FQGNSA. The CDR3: CASSHSPSYEQYF. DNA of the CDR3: TGTGCCAGCAGCCATTCGCCTAGCTACGAGCAGTACTTC.

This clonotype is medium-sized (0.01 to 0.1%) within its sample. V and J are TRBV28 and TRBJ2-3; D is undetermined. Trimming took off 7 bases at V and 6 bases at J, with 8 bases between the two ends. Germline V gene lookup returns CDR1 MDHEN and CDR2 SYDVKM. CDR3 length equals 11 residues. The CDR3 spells CASTVRDTQYF. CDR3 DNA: TGTGCCAGCACCGTGCGGGATACGCAGTATTTT.

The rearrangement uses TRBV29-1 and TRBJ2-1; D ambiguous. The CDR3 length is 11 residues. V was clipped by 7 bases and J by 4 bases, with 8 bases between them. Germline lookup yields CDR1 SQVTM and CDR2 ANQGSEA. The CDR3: CSAHYYNEQFF. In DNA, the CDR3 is TGCAGCGCCCACTATTACAATGAGCAGTTCTTC.

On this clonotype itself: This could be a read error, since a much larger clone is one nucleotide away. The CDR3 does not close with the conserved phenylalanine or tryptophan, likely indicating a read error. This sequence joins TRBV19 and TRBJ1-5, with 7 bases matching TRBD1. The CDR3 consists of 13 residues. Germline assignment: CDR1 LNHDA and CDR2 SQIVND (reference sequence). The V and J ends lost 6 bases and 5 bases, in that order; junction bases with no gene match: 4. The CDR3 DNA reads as TGTGCCAGTAGGCTGACAGGGTATCAGCCCCAGCATTTA. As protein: CASRLTGYQPQHL.

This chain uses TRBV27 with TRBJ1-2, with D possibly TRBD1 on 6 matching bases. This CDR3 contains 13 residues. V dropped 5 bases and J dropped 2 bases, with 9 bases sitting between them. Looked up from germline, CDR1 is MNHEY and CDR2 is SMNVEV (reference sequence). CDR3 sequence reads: CASSETGNYGYTF. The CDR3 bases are TGTGCCAGCAGTGAGACAGGAAACTATGGCTACACCTTC.

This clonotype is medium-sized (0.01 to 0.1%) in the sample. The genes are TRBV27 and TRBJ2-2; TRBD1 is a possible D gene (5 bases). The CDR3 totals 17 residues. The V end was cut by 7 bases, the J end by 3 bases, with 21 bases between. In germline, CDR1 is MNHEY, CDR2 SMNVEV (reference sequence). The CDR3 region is CASMSPGAQGYTGELFF. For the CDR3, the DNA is TGTGCCAGCATGTCCCCTGGGGCGCAGGGTTACACCGGGGAGCTGTTTTTT.

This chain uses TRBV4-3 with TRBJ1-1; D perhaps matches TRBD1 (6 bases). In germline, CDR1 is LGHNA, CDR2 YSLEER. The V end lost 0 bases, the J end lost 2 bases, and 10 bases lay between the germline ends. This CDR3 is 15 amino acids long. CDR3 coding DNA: TGCGCCAGCAGCCAAGACCCAGGGGCTAACACTGAAGCTTTCTTT. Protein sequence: CASSQDPGANTEAFF.

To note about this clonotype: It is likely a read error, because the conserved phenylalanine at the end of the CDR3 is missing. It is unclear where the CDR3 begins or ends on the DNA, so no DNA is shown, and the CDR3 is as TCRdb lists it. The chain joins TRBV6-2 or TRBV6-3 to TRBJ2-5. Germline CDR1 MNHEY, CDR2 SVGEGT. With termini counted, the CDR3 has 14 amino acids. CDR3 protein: CASSYYNNYETQNL.

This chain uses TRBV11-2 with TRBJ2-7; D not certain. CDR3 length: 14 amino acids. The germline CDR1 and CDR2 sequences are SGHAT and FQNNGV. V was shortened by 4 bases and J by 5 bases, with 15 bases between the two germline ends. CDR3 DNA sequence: TGTGCCAGCAGCTCAATGGTAGGGTATAACGAGCAGTACTTC. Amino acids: CASSSMVGYNEQYF. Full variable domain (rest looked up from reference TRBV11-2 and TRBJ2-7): EAGVAQSPRYKIIEKRQSVAFWCNPISGHATLYWYQQILGQGPKLLIQFQNNGVVDDSQLPKDRFSAERLKGVDSTLKIQPAKLEDSAVYLCASSSMVGYNEQYFGPGTRLTVT.

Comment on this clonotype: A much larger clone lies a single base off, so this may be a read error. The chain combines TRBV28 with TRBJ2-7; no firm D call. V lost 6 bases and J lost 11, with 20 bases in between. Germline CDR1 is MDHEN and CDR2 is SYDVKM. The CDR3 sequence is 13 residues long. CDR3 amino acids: CASRPTLRAGEYF. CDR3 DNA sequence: TGTGCCAGCAGACCTACCCTCCGGGCTGGGGAGTACTTC.

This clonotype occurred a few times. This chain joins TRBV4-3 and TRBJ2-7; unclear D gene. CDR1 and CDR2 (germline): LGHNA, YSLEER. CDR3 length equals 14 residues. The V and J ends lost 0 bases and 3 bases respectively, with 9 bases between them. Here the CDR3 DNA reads TGCGCCAGCAGCCAAGATTACAGCTACTACGAGCAGTACTTC. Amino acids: CASSQDYSYYEQYF.

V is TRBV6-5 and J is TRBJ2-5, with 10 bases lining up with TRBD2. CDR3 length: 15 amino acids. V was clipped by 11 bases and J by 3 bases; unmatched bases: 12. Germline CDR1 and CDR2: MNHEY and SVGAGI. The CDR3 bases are TGTGCCGGCGTGCGAAGCGGGAGGGCCGAAGAGACCCAGTACTTC. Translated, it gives CAGVRSGRAEETQYF.

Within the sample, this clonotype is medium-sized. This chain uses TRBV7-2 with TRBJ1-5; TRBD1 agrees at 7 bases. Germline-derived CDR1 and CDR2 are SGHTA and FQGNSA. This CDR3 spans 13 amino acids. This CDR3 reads CARGQPYNQPQHF. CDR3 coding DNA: TGTGCAAGGGGACAGCCATACAATCAGCCCCAGCATTTT.

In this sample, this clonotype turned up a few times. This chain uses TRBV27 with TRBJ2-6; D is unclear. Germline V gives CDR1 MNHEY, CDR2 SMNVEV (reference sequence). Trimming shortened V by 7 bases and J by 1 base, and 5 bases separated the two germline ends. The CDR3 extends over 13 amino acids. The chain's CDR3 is CASTASGANVLTF. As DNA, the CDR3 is TGTGCCAGCACGGCTTCTGGGGCCAACGTCCTGACTTTC.

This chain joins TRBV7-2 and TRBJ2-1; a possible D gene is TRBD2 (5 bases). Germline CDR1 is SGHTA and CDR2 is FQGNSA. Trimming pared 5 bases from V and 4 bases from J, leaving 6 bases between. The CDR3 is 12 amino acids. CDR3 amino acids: CASSPGYNEQFF. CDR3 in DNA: TGTGCCAGCAGCCCGGGGTACAATGAGCAGTTCTTC.

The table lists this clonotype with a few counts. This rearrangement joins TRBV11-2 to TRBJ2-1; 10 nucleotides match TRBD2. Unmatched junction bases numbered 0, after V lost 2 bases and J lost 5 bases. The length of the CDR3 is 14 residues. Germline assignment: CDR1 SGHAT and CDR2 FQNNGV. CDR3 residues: CASSLTSGNNEQFF. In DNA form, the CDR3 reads TGTGCCAGCAGCTTAACTAGCGGGAACAATGAGCAGTTCTTC.